These 10 T cell receptor beta chains share one sample of origin, sequenced in a study of CD8 T cells in ankylosing spondylitis. Using its own MiXCR run on the 5' RACE reads, TCRdb lists one record per CDR3 protein. The top ten hold approximately 20% of the sample, which has hundreds of thousands of distinct CDR3 sequences, about 10% seen once. The specimen was blood, either unsorted or a sorted T cell fraction (not recorded which). The receptors shown here come from a male donor with ankylosing spondylitis or in good health (not recorded which).

The CDR3: CASSAATGVGTGELFF. The DNA for the CDR3 is TGTGCCAGCAGCGCAGCCACAGGGGTCGGCACCGGGGAGCTGTTTTTT. The J gene is TRBJ2-2, the V gene TRBV11-1, with 7 bases matching TRBD1. Germline CDR1 reads SGHAT; CDR2 reads FQDESV (reference sequence). The CDR3 covers 16 residues. The V gene end was trimmed by 5 bases and the J gene end by 4 bases; junction bases not matched to a gene: 10.

There are many counts of this clonotype. The chain recombines TRBV14 with TRBJ1-3; D gene uncertain. Germline V CDR1 and CDR2: SGHDN, FVKESK. The CDR3 loop spans 15 amino acids. Between the trimmed V and J ends, which lost 1 base and 0 bases, there was a span of 7 bases. CDR3 residues: CASSQVKGSGNTIYF. In DNA form, the CDR3 reads TGTGCCAGCAGCCAAGTGAAGGGCTCTGGAAACACCATATATTTT.

In its sample, this clonotype was seen many times. The CDR3 DNA sequence: TGCAGTGGCACAGACGGCAGCGTACAAGAGACCCAGTACTTC. Translating gives CSGTDGSVQETQYF. The gene calls are TRBV20-1 and TRBJ2-5; no reliable D call. V lost 7 bases and J 2 bases, leaving 17 bases between the germline ends. The V gene's germline CDR1 is DFQATT and CDR2 SNEGSKA (reference sequence). There are 14 residues in the CDR3.

This clonotype occurred many times. The V gene is TRBV7-9, the J gene TRBJ1-2; the D gene is possibly TRBD1 (5 bases). V shed 5 bases and J shed 14 bases, with 18 bases lying between them. Germline V gene sequence: CDR1 SEHNR, CDR2 FQNEAQ (reference sequence). The CDR3 loop spans 12 amino acids. CDR3 DNA sequence: TGTGCCAGCAGCCCTTACCTAGACAGCGCGACCTTC. This sequence encodes CASSPYLDSATF.

This clonotype was detected ten times or more. V usage is TRBV7-2 and J usage is TRBJ2-1, with D possibly matching TRBD2 (6 bases). The CDR3 spans 15 residues. Germline CDR1 SGHTA, CDR2 FQGNSA. The V end lost 6 bases, the J end lost 1 base, and 13 bases lay between the germline ends. The CDR3 DNA follows: TGTGCCAGCAGTCCCGGGACTGCTTCCTACAATGAGCAGTTCTTC. Encoded protein: CASSPGTASYNEQFF.

This clonotype turned up a few times. V is TRBV5-1 and J is TRBJ2-3; TRBD2 aligns across 7 bases. This CDR3 contains 14 residues. Germline-derived CDR1 and CDR2 are SGHRS and YFSETQ. V shed 4 bases and J 3 bases; nucleotides not matched to a gene: 5. The CDR3 is CASSPTAGTDTQYF. As DNA, the CDR3 is TGCGCCAGCAGCCCGACAGCGGGAACAGATACGCAGTATTTT.

This clonotype was observed many times. The V gene is TRBV24-1, the J gene TRBJ2-2, with 8 bases lining up with TRBD1. V dropped 10 bases and J dropped 0; count of bases not matched to a gene: 3. The germline gives CDR1 KGHDR, CDR2 SFDVKD. The CDR3 loop spans 14 amino acids. CDR3 sequence reads: CATKGQANTGELFF. CDR3 DNA: TGTGCCACTAAGGGACAGGCGAACACCGGGGAGCTGTTTTTT.

This clonotype was recorded many times. The V gene is TRBV7-2, the J gene TRBJ2-3; 11 positions match TRBD2. CDR3 length: 16 amino acids. V lost 4 bases to trimming and J lost 4 bases; unmatched junction nucleotides: 7. CDR1 is SGHTA and CDR2 is FQGNSA in the germline V gene. The CDR3 DNA reads as TGTGCCAGCAGCTCCGTAGCGGGGGGGCCGGCAGATACGCAGTATTTT. As protein: CASSSVAGGPADTQYF. The variable domain in full, completed from reference TRBV7-2 and TRBJ2-3, reads GAGVSQSPSNKVTEKGKDVELRCDPISGHTALYWYRQSLGQGLEFLIYFQGNSAPDKSGLPSDRFSAERTGGSVSTLTIQRTQQEDSAVYLCASSSVAGGPADTQYFGPGTRLTVL.

This clonotype was counted at least ten times. The chain links TRBV20-1 to TRBJ2-7; 8 nucleotides align to TRBD2. The V gene end was trimmed by 0 bases and the J gene end by 6 bases; junction bases not matched to a gene: 7. This CDR3 is built from 14 residues. Germline loops: CDR1 DFQATT, CDR2 SNEGSKA (reference sequence). The CDR3 sequence: CSARDASSGFEQYF. The CDR3 DNA follows: TGCAGTGCTAGAGATGCGTCTAGCGGGTTCGAGCAGTACTTC.

This clonotype has more than one count but fewer than ten. The V call is TRBV20-1, the J call TRBJ1-2; TRBD1 might be the D (5 bases). V dropped 0 bases and J dropped 10 bases, with 18 bases sitting between them. This CDR3 region has 14 residues. The germline CDR1 and CDR2 sequences are DFQATT and SNEGSKA (reference sequence). CDR3 protein: CSARDPSDQGFYTF. Written as DNA, the CDR3 is TGCAGTGCTAGAGATCCGTCGGACCAGGGATTCTACACCTTC.